The table lists the clone carrying this TCR beta chain with a count of one. This specimen comes from a study of blood T cell repertoires in COVID-19. Libraries were prepared by immunoSEQ multiplex PCR; TCRdb keeps only in-frame clonotypes and omits some of them. The repertoire holds about 220,000 clones, with just under 85% as singletons. Germline V CDR1 and CDR2: SGHTA, FQGNSA. The V segment lost 4 bases and the J segment 4 bases; nucleotides outside the gene matches: 4. This CDR3 has 16 residues. Which cohort a participant joined came from the clinical history participants gave. The TCR originated in a woman aged 40 to 55 with acute COVID-19. The chain uses TRBV7-2 and TRBJ2-2; 12 nucleotides agree with TRBD2. Sequenced: PBMCs or T cells enriched from blood (not recorded which). CDR3 nucleotides: TGTGCCAGCAGCTCTACTAGCGGGAGGACCACCGGGGAGCTGTTTTTT. It yields the protein CASSSTSGRTTGELFF.